This T cell receptor (beta chain) was identified in a study of blood T cell repertoires in COVID-19. In the study overall: Sample material is recorded as cDNA or gDNA derived from T cells, B-cell-depleted T cells, or PBMCs.

The protocol was immunoSEQ multiplex PCR, while the TCRdb copy is restricted to in-frame clones and leaves out a portion. Here the sample spans roughly 56,000 clones, over 80% being singletons. Germline-derived CDR1 and CDR2 are SGHRS and YFSETQ. J lost 5 bases, V lost 4 bases, and 8 bases had no gene match. CDR3 length: 15 amino acids. The clonotype was recovered from a man between 65 and 79 years old with acute or convalescent COVID-19. The V call is TRBV5-1, the J call TRBJ2-1; 8 bases match TRBD2. Sequencing used peripheral blood. CDR3 DNA: TGCGCCAGCAGCACAGCCGGGGGGGCTGACAATGAGCAGTTCTTC. Its protein product is CASSTAGGADNEQFF.